This T cell receptor beta chain was sequenced in a study of blood T cell repertoires in COVID-19 (TCRdb year 2020). Background for the entire study: Samples covering the acute and convalescent phases of COVID-19 were provided by collaborators in the United States, Italy and Spain. The material from the prospective study consisted of cDNA or gDNA derived from T cells, B-cell-depleted T cells, or PBMCs. Deeply sampled blood TCRbeta repertoires from subjects exposed to, actively infected with, or recovered from COVID-19 were included in the dataset. A freely available public database, intended as a resource for researchers studying the immune response to SARS-CoV-2, is where the repertoires were released. The samples were drawn from two sources: the first 160 participants of the ongoing ImmuneRACE study, and some 1,300 subjects contributed by 6 global collaborators. A de-identified subject ID, COVID-19 status, age in years and sex were almost always included in the sample metadata. Where available, HLA class I and class II types were taken from metadata supplied by the sample provider and were not determined by assay-based typing. What the study reported, not specific to this receptor: How much clinical and demographic metadata was included differed by source and by participant, and the metadata was provided uncurated.

TCRbeta CDR3 regions were amplified from genomic DNA using the immunoSEQ Assay, a bias-controlled multiplex PCR. As for how the authors treated the data: The number of nucleated cells in each sample was estimated from the amplification of reference gene primers within the assay. To quantify the absolute abundance of each unique TCRbeta CDR3 rearrangement, sequence reads were collapsed and filtered. Productive Simpson clonality was computed per sample as the square root of Simpson's diversity index over productive rearrangements. Held by TCRdb, this immuneACCESS table contains in-frame sequences only and omits some clones. Under half of the omission traces to an unresolved V gene where checked; the cause of the rest is unknown. The DNA gave D and trimming, while V, J and clone size come from that table. The sample has about 68,000 clones on record, around 85% of them singletons. 1.4% to 1.5% of the sample belongs to the ten largest clones.

Collaborating institutions collected whole blood in K2EDTA tubes following their own protocols. For TCRbeta analysis, collaborators shipped samples as frozen whole blood, isolated PBMCs, or DNA extracted from either of those sample types. With regard to this clone: Its specific antigen is unknown. Nothing much larger sits one base from this clone, and base qualities are not available.

Reading the germline V gene gives CDR1 MNHEY and CDR2 SVGAGI. V and J are truncated by 6 bases and 0 bases respectively, leaving an intervening sequence of 9 bases. Inclusive of the bounding cysteine and phenylalanine, the CDR3 is 14 residues long. The DNA shown is the 42-base CDR3, in frame from base 1. This receptor was obtained from a woman aged 55 to 70 with acute or convalescent COVID-19. The chain is encoded by TRBV6-5 joined to TRBJ1-5, with the identity of the D gene unclear. Input material: peripheral blood. For the CDR3, the sequence is CASRRDFSNQPQHF. Read as DNA, the sequence is TGTGCCAGCAGGAGGGATTTTAGCAATCAGCCCCAGCATTTT.